Listed here are 7 T cell receptor beta chains from one sample, sequenced in a study of T cells in Graves' hyperthyroidism and ophthalmopathy. There were TCR beta CDR3 regions amplified from RNA transcripts. First-round RT-PCR of the TCR CDR3 relied on the HTBI primer set. In TCRdb, the multiplex PCR reads were re-called with MiXCR into one record per CDR3 protein. The sample includes a few hundred thousand distinct CDR3 sequences, about a sixth seen only once; the top ten take 7.3%. The specimen sequenced was blood. The source of these receptors is a woman aged 25 to 39 with Graves' hyperthyroidism.

This clonotype came up a few times. This sequence joins TRBV4-1 and TRBJ1-1; unclear D gene. This CDR3 region has 12 residues. Between the trimmed V and J ends, which lost 0 bases and 10 bases, there was a span of 9 bases. The V gene's germline CDR1 is MGHRA and CDR2 YSYEKL. The CDR3 nucleotides are TGCGCCAGCAGCCAAGATCTTTTTCGAGCTTTCTTT. Its translation is CASSQDLFRAFF.

This clonotype was detected many times. The rearrangement links TRBV30 to TRBJ1-1, with a weak D call TRBD1 (5 bases). V lost 5 bases, J lost 4 bases, and 17 bases lay in between. Germline V lookup: CDR1 GTSNPN, CDR2 SVGIG (reference sequence). The CDR3 covers 14 residues. The CDR3 nucleotides read TGTGCCTGGGGGCTGGGGGGGGAGGGCACTGAAGCTTTCTTT. It specifies CAWGLGGEGTEAFF.

This clonotype was seen many times. The chain is built from TRBV15 and TRBJ2-1; 7 bases map to TRBD2. The CDR3 loop spans 15 amino acids. Germline V lookup: CDR1 LNHNV, CDR2 YYDKDF (reference sequence). V was pared by 1 base and J by 4 bases, with 4 bases of the junction left unmatched. CDR3 DNA: TGTGCCACCAGCAGAGTTTCGGGACTATACAATGAGCAGTTCTTC. Residues: CATSRVSGLYNEQFF.

Comment on this clonotype: The junction departs from the called germline gene at one end, perhaps through a read error. The V call is TRBV5-5, the J call TRBJ1-4; TRBD1 is a possible D gene (6 bases). Germline loops: CDR1 SGHKS, CDR2 YYEKEE (reference sequence). The CDR3 runs to 14 residues. This CDR3 is CASSKGRGYEKLFF. The CDR3 DNA follows: TGCGCCAGCAGCAAGGGCAGGGGTTATGAAAAACTGTTTTTT.

There are many counts of this clonotype. The chain carries TRBV20-1 and TRBJ2-1; D unclear. V gave up 5 bases and J gave up 8 bases, with 10 bases separating them. The CDR3 covers 11 residues. Germline V gene data show CDR1 as DFQATT and CDR2 as SNEGSKA (reference sequence). CDR3 sequence reads: CSASNSDEQFF. In DNA form, the CDR3 reads TGCAGTGCTTCTAACTCCGATGAGCAGTTCTTC.

This clonotype was found many times. The chain has TRBV3-1 and TRBJ1-3; D is uncertain. The CDR3 contains 16 residues. Between the trimmed V and J ends, which lost 0 bases and 0 bases, there was a span of 9 bases. Germline V gives CDR1 LGHDT, CDR2 YNNKEL (reference sequence). Here the CDR3 reads CASSQDKDYSGNTIYF. CDR3 bases: TGTGCCAGCAGCCAAGATAAGGATTACTCTGGAAACACCATATATTTT.

This sequence joins TRBV6-2 or TRBV6-3 and TRBJ2-3, with a possible D match to TRBD2 (5 bases). Germline lookup yields CDR1 MNHEY and CDR2 SVGEGT. V lost 7 bases and J 6 bases, leaving 17 bases between the germline ends. This CDR3 is 14 amino acids long. CDR3 sequence reads: CASNRPVIADTQYF. As DNA, the CDR3 is TGTGCCAGCAACCGACCGGTTATAGCGGATACGCAGTATTTT.